This T cell receptor (beta chain) was profiled in a study of monozygotic twins with inflammatory bowel disease. The CDR3 runs to 18 residues. The germline gives CDR1 DFQATT, CDR2 SNEGSKA (reference sequence). After re-calling the 5' RACE reads, TCRdb lists one entry per CDR3 protein, DNA absent. The sample has approximately 160,000 distinct CDR3 sequences. The V gene is TRBV20-1, the J gene TRBJ2-1; lacking DNA, the TRBD2 call made by TCRdb goes unchecked. This TCR derives from a human donor with ulcerative colitis or Crohn's disease, or a healthy co-twin of an affected twin (not recorded which). Sequencing input: blood. The CDR3 spells CSARDRRNSGLSYNEQFF.